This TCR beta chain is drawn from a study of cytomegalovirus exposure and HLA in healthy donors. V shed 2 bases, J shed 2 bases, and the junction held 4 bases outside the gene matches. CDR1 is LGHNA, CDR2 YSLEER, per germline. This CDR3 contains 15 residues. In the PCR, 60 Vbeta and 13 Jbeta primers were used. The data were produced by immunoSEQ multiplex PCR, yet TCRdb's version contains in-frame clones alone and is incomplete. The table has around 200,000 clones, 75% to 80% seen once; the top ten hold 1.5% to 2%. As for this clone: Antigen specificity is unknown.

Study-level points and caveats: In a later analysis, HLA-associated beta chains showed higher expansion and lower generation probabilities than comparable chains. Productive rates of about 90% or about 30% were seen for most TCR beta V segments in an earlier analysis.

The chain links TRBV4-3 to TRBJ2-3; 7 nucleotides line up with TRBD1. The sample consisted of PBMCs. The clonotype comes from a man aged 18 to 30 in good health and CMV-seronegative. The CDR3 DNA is TGCGCCAGCAGCCAACAACAGGGGATCACAGATACGCAGTATTTT. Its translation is CASSQQQGITDTQYF.